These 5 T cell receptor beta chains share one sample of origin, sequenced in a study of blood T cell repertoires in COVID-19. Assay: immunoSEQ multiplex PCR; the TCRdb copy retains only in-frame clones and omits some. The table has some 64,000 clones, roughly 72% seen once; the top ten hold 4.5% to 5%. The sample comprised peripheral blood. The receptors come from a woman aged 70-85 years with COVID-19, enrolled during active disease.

CDR3 DNA: TGTGCCAGCAGCTCCTCGGCAGGCTACAATGAGCAGTTCTTC. It translates to CASSSSAGYNEQFF. This chain links TRBV7-9 with TRBJ2-1; D not resolved. The V gene lost 4 bases and the J gene lost 3 bases, with 10 bases spanning the gap. Germline V gene sequence: CDR1 SEHNR, CDR2 FQNEAQ (reference sequence). This CDR3 comprises 14 residues.

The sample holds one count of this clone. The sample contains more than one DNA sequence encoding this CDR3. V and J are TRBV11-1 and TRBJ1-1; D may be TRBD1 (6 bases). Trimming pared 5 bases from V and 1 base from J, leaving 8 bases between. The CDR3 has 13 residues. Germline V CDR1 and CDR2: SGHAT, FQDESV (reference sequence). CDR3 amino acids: CASSRTENTEAFF. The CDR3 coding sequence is TGTGCCAGCAGCAGGACAGAGAACACTGAAGCTTTCTTT.

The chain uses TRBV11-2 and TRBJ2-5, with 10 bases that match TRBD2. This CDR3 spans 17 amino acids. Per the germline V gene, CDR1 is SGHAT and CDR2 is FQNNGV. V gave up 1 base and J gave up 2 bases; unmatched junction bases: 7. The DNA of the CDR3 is TGTGCCAGCAGCTTAGTTCCAATGGGACTAGCGCAAGAGACCCAGTACTTC. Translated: CASSLVPMGLAQETQYF.

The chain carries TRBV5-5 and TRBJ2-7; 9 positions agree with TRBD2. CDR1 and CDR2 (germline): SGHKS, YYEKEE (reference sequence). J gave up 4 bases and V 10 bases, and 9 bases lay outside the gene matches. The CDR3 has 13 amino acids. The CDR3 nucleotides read TGTGCCCGCCGGGTTAGCGGGAGTTACGAGCAGTACGTC. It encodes CARRVSGSYEQYV.

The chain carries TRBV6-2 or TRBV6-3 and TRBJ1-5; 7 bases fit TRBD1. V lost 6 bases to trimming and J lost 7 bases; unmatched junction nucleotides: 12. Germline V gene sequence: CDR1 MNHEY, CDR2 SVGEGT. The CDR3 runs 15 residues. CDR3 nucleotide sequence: TGTGCCAGCAGCCACCTCAGGGAAGGGGGCCAGCCCCAGCATTTT. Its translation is CASSHLREGGQPQHF.